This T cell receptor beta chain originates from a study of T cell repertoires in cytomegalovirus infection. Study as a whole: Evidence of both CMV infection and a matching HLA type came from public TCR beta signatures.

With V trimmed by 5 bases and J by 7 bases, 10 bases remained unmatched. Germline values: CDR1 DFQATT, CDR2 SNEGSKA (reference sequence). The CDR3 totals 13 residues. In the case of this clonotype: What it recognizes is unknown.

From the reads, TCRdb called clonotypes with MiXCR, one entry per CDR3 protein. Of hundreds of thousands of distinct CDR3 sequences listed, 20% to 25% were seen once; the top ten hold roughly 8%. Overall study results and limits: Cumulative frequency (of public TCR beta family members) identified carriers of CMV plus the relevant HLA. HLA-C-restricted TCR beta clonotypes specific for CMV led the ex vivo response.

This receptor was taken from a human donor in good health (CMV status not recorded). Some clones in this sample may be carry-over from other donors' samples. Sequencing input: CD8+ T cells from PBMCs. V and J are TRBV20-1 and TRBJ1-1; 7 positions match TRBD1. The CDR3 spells CSAESTGYREAFF. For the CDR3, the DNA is TGCAGTGCTGAGTCGACAGGGTACCGTGAAGCTTTCTTT.